This TCR beta chain came from a study of radiation and T cells in renal cell carcinoma. TCRdb's copy holds only in-frame clones and misses some; the assay was immunoSEQ multiplex PCR. The sample yields some 78,000 clones, about 89% seen once. This clone has a single count. Its antigen is not known. Study results and limitations: Pretreatment tumor biopsies were lacking, so baseline clonotypes are unknown. In blood, top tumor clones expanded by 2 weeks, shrinking by 4.

The time point denotes: blood 4 weeks post-SBRT, at nephrectomy. Treatment indicated: 15 Gy SBRT to primary tumor, nephrectomy 4 weeks later. Nephrectomy followed 15 Gy stereotactic body radiation by 4 weeks. The patient's renal cell carcinoma had clear cell pathology. The CDR3 contains 19 residues. Trimming removed 0 bases from V and 2 bases from J; junction bases left unmatched: 6. In germline, CDR1 is LGHNA, CDR2 YSLEER. The TCR originated in a woman between 65 and 79 years old with renal cell carcinoma. The rearrangement links TRBV4-3 to TRBJ2-2, with 13 bases aligning to TRBD2. The sample consisted of blood, taken from a patient whose treatment included radiotherapy and nephrectomy. Written as DNA, the CDR3 is TGCGCCAGCAGCCAAGACCCGACTAGCGGGGGGACTAACACCGGGGAGCTGTTTTTT. This translates into CASSQDPTSGGTNTGELFF.